The 19 T cell receptor beta chains given below trace back to one sample, sequenced in a study of cytomegalovirus exposure and HLA in healthy donors. Primers: 60 Vbeta forward and 13 Jbeta reverse. Assay used: immunoSEQ multiplex PCR; TCRdb lists only in-frame clones, some missing. The table lists about 210,000 clones, around 83% of them singletons. Sequencing input: PBMCs. All receptors come from a woman in her forties or fifties in good health and CMV-seropositive.

V usage is TRBV11-2 and J usage is TRBJ1-6; TRBD1 matches 8 bases. V shed 3 bases and J 10 bases; nucleotides not matched to a gene: 11. This CDR3 has 16 residues. The germline V gene has CDR1 SGHAT and CDR2 FQNNGV. CDR3 sequence: CASSFPPGGAGSPLHF. Here the CDR3 DNA reads TGTGCCAGCAGCTTCCCCCCAGGGGGCGCAGGCTCACCCCTCCACTTT.

This clone was counted once. This chain joins TRBV28 and TRBJ1-5; no clear D. Deletions cut 2 bases from V and 0 bases from J, with 8 bases between. CDR1 and CDR2 (germline): MDHEN, SYDVKM. The CDR3 consists of 15 residues. The CDR3 DNA is TGTGCCAGCAGTTTAGCGCCGTATAGCAATCAGCCCCAGCATTTT. The encoded protein is CASSLAPYSNQPQHF.

The rearrangement joins TRBV6-6 to TRBJ1-4; D uncertain. Trimming took 5 bases from V and 5 from J, leaving 9 bases between them. Germline V gene data show CDR1 as MNHNY and CDR2 as SVGAGI (reference sequence). The CDR3 covers 13 residues. The CDR3 here is CASSKTGNEKLFF. DNA of the CDR3: TGTGCCAGCAGTAAAACGGGGAATGAAAAACTGTTTTTT.

The chain links TRBV11-3 to TRBJ2-3; 7 nucleotides align to TRBD1. V lost 5 bases to trimming and J lost 2 bases; unmatched junction nucleotides: 4. This CDR3 region has 14 residues. Germline values: CDR1 SGHNT, CDR2 YENEEA. DNA for the CDR3: TGTGCCAGCAGCCCCGGACAGGACACAGATACGCAGTATTTT. As protein: CASSPGQDTDTQYF.

The rearrangement uses TRBV15 and TRBJ1-3; 9 bases line up with TRBD1. Germline values: CDR1 LNHNV, CDR2 YYDKDF (reference sequence). The CDR3 has 16 residues. The ends lost 6 bases at V and 4 bases at J; junction bases unmatched: 10. CDR3 nucleotides: TGTGCCACCAGGTACGAACAGGGGGCGGTCGGAAACACCATATATTTT. Protein sequence: CATRYEQGAVGNTIYF.

V gene TRBV5-1 combines with J gene TRBJ2-3; TRBD1 matches 9 bases. CDR1 is SGHRS and CDR2 is YFSETQ in the germline V gene. CDR3 length equals 18 residues. Trimming cost V 3 bases and J 6 bases; bases outside gene matches: 17. The CDR3 region has the DNA TGCGCCAGCAGCTCAACCTCCGAATTAACAGGGGGCGGCGATACGCAGTATTTT. Protein sequence: CASSSTSELTGGGDTQYF.

The V and J genes are TRBV27 and TRBJ2-7; D call uncertain. CDR3 length: 13 residues. Germline lookup yields CDR1 MNHEY and CDR2 SMNVEV (reference sequence). V lost 1 base and J lost 0, with 4 bases in between. DNA of the CDR3: TGTGCCAGCAGTTTATTCAGCTCCTACGAGCAGTACTTC. This sequence encodes CASSLFSSYEQYF.

V gene TRBV28 combines with J gene TRBJ1-2; 8 positions match TRBD1. V was pared by 2 bases and J by 5 bases, with 7 bases of the junction left unmatched. Germline CDR1 is MDHEN and CDR2 is SYDVKM. This CDR3 has 15 amino acids. The CDR3 sequence: CASSLGGQEIYGYTF. The CDR3 coding sequence is TGTGCCAGCAGTTTAGGGGGACAGGAGATATATGGCTACACCTTC.

The V and J genes are TRBV5-1 and TRBJ2-7; possibly TRBD2 for D (6 bases). Germline CDR1 SGHRS, CDR2 YFSETQ. This CDR3 has 14 residues. The V end was cut by 4 bases, the J end by 6 bases, with 17 bases between. CDR3 amino acids: CASSPSTRRGEQYF. CDR3 nucleotides: TGCGCCAGCAGCCCAAGCACCCGGAGGGGCGAGCAGTACTTC.

This clone was seen more than once but under ten times. The rearrangement uses TRBV28 and TRBJ2-3; D gene uncertain. Trimming removed 3 bases from V and 6 bases from J, with 13 bases in between. CDR1 and CDR2 (germline): MDHEN, SYDVKM. The CDR3 extends over 14 amino acids. In DNA form, the CDR3 reads TGTGCCAGCAGTTTCGTTTTTAGCCAGGATACGCAGTATTTT. Its translation: CASSFVFSQDTQYF.

The CDR3 nucleotides read TGTGCCAGCAGCTCTCAGGACAGGGGCGGATCCTATGGCTACACCTTC. Translating gives CASSSQDRGGSYGYTF. J is TRBJ1-2 and V is TRBV9, with TRBD1 matching over 9 bases. V trimming: 4 bases; J trimming: 4 bases; junction bases outside the gene matches: 11. The CDR3 is 16 amino acids. Germline lookup yields CDR1 SGDLS and CDR2 YYNGEE.

In its sample, this clone was seen a few times. V is TRBV25-1 and J is TRBJ2-2; tentatively, D is TRBD2 (6 bases). Germline CDR1 is MGHDK and CDR2 is SYGVNS. Trimming pared 9 bases from V and 3 bases from J, leaving 14 bases between. There are 14 residues in the CDR3. CDR3 bases: TGTGCCAGTGCAGGAGGGCTGGACACCGGGGAGCTGTTTTTT. Protein product: CASAGGLDTGELFF. Together with reference TRBV25-1 and TRBJ2-2, the CDR3 gives the full variable domain: EADIYQTPRYLVIGTGKKITLECSQTMGHDKMYWYQQDPGMELHLIHYSYGVNSTEKGDLSSESTVSRIRTEHFPLTLESARPSHTSQYLCASAGGLDTGELFFGEGSRLTVL.

Concerning this clone: The junction does not match germline at one end; this may be a read error. Within the sample, other DNA sequences also encode this same CDR3. V gene TRBV18 combines with J gene TRBJ2-3, with 10 bases aligning to TRBD1. The CDR3 contains 16 residues. From germline, CDR1 is KGHSH and CDR2 LQKENI. CDR3 DNA sequence: TGTGCCAGCTCATCAATCTCCGGGACAGGGGAAGATACGCAATATTTT. This gives the protein CASSSISGTGEDTQYF. Supplemented by reference TRBV18 and TRBJ2-3, the full variable domain reads NAGVMQNPRHLVRRRGQEARLRCSPMKGHSHVYWYRQLPEEGLKFMVYLQKENIIDESGMPKERFSAEFPKEGPSILRIQQVVRGDSAAYFCASSSISGTGEDTQYFGPGTRLTVL.

The J gene is TRBJ2-3, the V gene TRBV9; 7 bases agree with TRBD1. The CDR3 length is 16 residues. V dropped 0 bases and J dropped 3; count of bases not matched to a gene: 7. Looked up from germline, CDR1 is SGDLS and CDR2 is YYNGEE. The CDR3 DNA reads TGTGCCAGCAGCGTAGTGAGGGACAGCCCGACAGATACGCAGTATTTT. It encodes CASSVVRDSPTDTQYF.

The chain is built from TRBV6-5 and TRBJ1-2; D not certain. The CDR3 has 15 amino acids. Germline-derived CDR1 and CDR2 are MNHEY and SVGAGI. V lost 4 bases, J lost 0 bases, and 12 bases lay in between. The CDR3 loop reads CASSSRPGANYGYTF. The CDR3 DNA is TGTGCCAGCAGTTCCCGACCCGGAGCTAACTATGGCTACACCTTC.

The chain links TRBV19 to TRBJ1-2; unclear D gene. Trimming took 1 base from V and 8 from J, leaving 5 bases between them. The CDR3 runs 11 residues. Germline values: CDR1 LNHDA, CDR2 SQIVND (reference sequence). The CDR3 loop is CASSIAEGYTF. The CDR3 nucleotides read TGTGCCAGTAGTATAGCTGAGGGCTACACCTTC.

The chain joins TRBV29-1 to TRBJ2-7; maybe TRBD2 (6 bases). The length of the CDR3 is 12 residues. CDR1 and CDR2 (germline): SQVTM, ANQGSEA. V was cut by 1 base and J by 4 bases, with 8 bases left in between. The CDR3 loop reads CSVEGGEYEQYF. The DNA for the CDR3 is TGCAGCGTTGAAGGGGGGGAGTACGAGCAGTACTTC.

This sequence joins TRBV5-6 and TRBJ2-2; tentative D call: TRBD2 (5 bases). There are 16 residues in the CDR3. Per the germline V gene, CDR1 is SGHDT and CDR2 is YYEEEE. V lost 2 bases and J 4 bases, leaving 15 bases between the germline ends. The CDR3 nucleotides read TGTGCCAGCAGCTTCTCCGTTACTAGAAGCACCGGGGAGCTGTTTTTT. This encodes CASSFSVTRSTGELFF.

The chain joins TRBV7-2 to TRBJ2-4; TRBD2 aligns across 10 bases. Germline values: CDR1 SGHTA, CDR2 FQGNSA. The CDR3 covers 17 residues. J lost 1 base, V lost 3 bases, and 6 bases had no gene match. CDR3 sequence reads: CASSLSGGARAKNIQYF. In DNA, the CDR3 is TGTGCCAGCAGCTTGAGCGGGGGGGCCCGGGCCAAAAACATTCAGTACTTC. Full variable domain (outside the CDR3, taken from reference TRBV7-2 and TRBJ2-4): GAGVSQSPSNKVTEKGKDVELRCDPISGHTALYWYRQSLGQGLEFLIYFQGNSAPDKSGLPSDRFSAERTGGSVSTLTIQRTQQEDSAVYLCASSLSGGARAKNIQYFGAGTRLSVL.